The present entry profiles one T cell receptor (beta chain) with its context. Produced via immunoSEQ multiplex PCR; TCRdb's table is partial and in-frame only. The table includes about 86,000 clones, less than 95% detected once. The data were taken from a study of T cell changes during pregnancy in multiple sclerosis. Germline V lookup: CDR1 SGHVS, CDR2 FQNEAQ. J gave up 2 bases and V 3 bases, and 3 bases lay outside the gene matches. This CDR3 has 14 residues. Material: peripheral blood, obtained in the first trimester of pregnancy. This clonotype was sampled from a female donor in good health, enrolled as a control in a pregnancy study. V usage is TRBV7-8 and J usage is TRBJ2-7; 8 nucleotides align to TRBD1. CDR3 bases: TGTGCCAGCAGCTTTTGGACAGGGCCCTACGAGCAGTACTTC. It encodes CASSFWTGPYEQYF.